One TCR beta chain is described in this entry. Antigen unknown. This sample is part of a study of T cells expressing NK-cell markers. The study's findings and limits: A few donors' CD3+CD56-NKG2C+ cells were dominated by the same clonotypes.

CDR1 is MGHRA, CDR2 YSYEKL, per germline. The CDR3 contains 15 residues. For each CDR3 protein, TCRdb gives one entry from its re-call of the 5' RACE reads, without DNA. The sample holds 350,000 to 500,000 distinct CDR3 sequences. Sequencing was carried out using blood T cells: a sorted CD56 or NKG2C T cell subset, CD4+ or CD8+ T cells, or bulk PBMC T cells (not recorded which). The receptor's source is a woman aged 18 to 75 in good health. The chain uses TRBV4-1 and TRBJ2-5; absent DNA, TCRdb's TRBD1 call cannot be checked. CDR3 amino acids: CASSQRRGGQETQYF.